This TCR beta chain is drawn from a study of spatial heterogeneity in lung cancer. Study summary: Tumor regions showed TCR transcript counts that correlated strongly with a T cell module score from matched bulk RNA-seq. On average, each unique TCR and UMI combination appeared more than ten times in raw reads.

Time point reported: sample taken at primary tumor resection. Sequencing of whole RNA from tumor, nontumor lung or frozen PBMC involved no sorting. TCRdb re-analysed the 5' RACE reads in MiXCR, keeping a single row per CDR3 protein. The sample records approximately 23,000 distinct CDR3 sequences, approximately 4.3% being singletons. This clonotype was observed at least ten times. Its antigen is unidentified. General observations from the study: Counts of expanded intratumoral alpha and beta TCRs tracked tumor mutation counts. Ubiquitous and regional expanded TCR counts correlated with ubiquitous and regional nonsynonymous mutations, respectively.

Trimming removed 6 bases at V and 1 base at J, with 15 bases between. The CDR3 loop spans 15 amino acids. The chain joins TRBV12-3 or TRBV12-4 to TRBJ1-1; D not resolved. This material consisted of lung tumor tissue, taken at surgery. This clonotype was sampled from a male donor with early-stage non-small cell lung cancer. In DNA, the CDR3 is TGTGCCAGCAGCCTCAGAAAACCCCAGAACACTGAAGCTTTCTTT. Protein product: CASSLRKPQNTEAFF.